These 24 T cell receptor beta chains came from one sample sequenced in a study of regulatory T cells in long-lasting Graves disease. Libraries of TCR beta came from iRepertoire HTBI primers plus Arm-PCR of CDR3 regions. One entry per CDR3 protein, called by TCRdb with MiXCR from the multiplex PCR reads. The sample records approximately 270,000 distinct CDR3 sequences, about 18% being singletons. The time point is: newly diagnosed GD, antithyroid drugs for less than 3 months. Preparation of the TCR library used RNA extracted from PBMCs. This sample also appeared in a second study, on T cells in Graves' hyperthyroidism and ophthalmopathy.

The source was peripheral blood mononuclear cells (PBMCs), collected at new diagnosis, from a patient treated with antithyroid drugs. Receptor source: a woman in her twenties or thirties with Graves disease.

For this clonotype: Just one base apart from a much larger clone, this may be a read error. This is likely a read error, given that the CDR3 carries no conserved phenylalanine or tryptophan at its end. The DNA is omitted, as the CDR3 cannot be located on it reliably, and the CDR3 follows TCRdb's listing. The chain combines TRBV4-1 with TRBJ2-7; TRBD1 is the table's D call and was not checked against the DNA. A total of 19 residues make up the CDR3, ends included. Germline V gene sequence: CDR1 MGHRA, CDR2 YSYEKL. This chain's CDR3 is CASSQDFAGGGSYNSPLHL.

Worth noting for this clonotype: The conserved phenylalanine or tryptophan normally closing the CDR3 is absent here, so this likely arose from a read error. The CDR3 nucleotides read TGTGCCAGCAGCGTCGACAGGGCGTCCACAGATACGCAGTATCTT. Translation gives CASSVDRASTDTQYL. The chain carries TRBV5-6 and TRBJ2-3; 7 bases are shared with TRBD1. Per germline, CDR1 SGHDT and CDR2 YYEEEE. The CDR3 has 15 residues. V shed 4 bases, J shed 2 bases, and the junction held 7 bases outside the gene matches.

The rearrangement joins TRBV9 to TRBJ1-6; TRBD1 might be the D (5 bases). The length of the CDR3 is 15 residues. Per germline, CDR1 SGDLS and CDR2 YYNGEE. V lost 0 bases, J lost 9 bases, and 13 bases lay in between. This chain's CDR3 is CASSVESGMISPLHF. As DNA, the CDR3 is TGTGCCAGCAGCGTAGAGTCAGGGATGATTTCACCCCTCCACTTT. The variable domain in full, completed from reference TRBV9 and TRBJ1-6, reads DSGVTQTPKHLITATGQRVTLRCSPRSGDLSVYWYQQSLDQGLQFLIQYYNGEERAKGNILERFSAQQFPDLHSELNLSSLELGDSALYFCASSVESGMISPLHFGNGTRLTVT.

This clonotype was seen many times. The chain has TRBV20-1 and TRBJ1-1, with D perhaps matching TRBD1 (5 bases). Germline CDR1 DFQATT, CDR2 SNEGSKA (reference sequence). The length of the CDR3 is 13 residues. The V gene lost 4 bases and the J gene lost 5 bases, with 14 bases spanning the gap. In nucleotides, the CDR3 is TGCAGTGCTAACAAGTTTCGGGGGACTGAAGCTTTCTTT. Translating gives CSANKFRGTEAFF.

This clonotype was detected a few times. This rearrangement joins TRBV11-2 to TRBJ2-5; 15 bases line up with TRBD2. Germline V lookup: CDR1 SGHAT, CDR2 FQNNGV. The J segment lost 4 bases and the V segment lost 1 base, leaving 7 bases of the junction unmatched. The CDR3 length is 18 residues. The CDR3 nucleotides are TGTGCCAGCAGCTTAGGAGGGACTAGCGGGGGGTCGGCAGAGACCCAGTACTTC. This translates into CASSLGGTSGGSAETQYF.

With respect to this clonotype: A far larger clone is just one base off, so this is likely a read error. V usage is TRBV20-1 and J usage is TRBJ2-1; 8 nucleotides align to TRBD1. The CDR3 consists of 13 residues. Trimming at V came to 2 bases and at J to 10 bases, leaving 7 bases not matched to a gene. Germline V CDR1 and CDR2: DFQATT, SNEGSKA (reference sequence). CDR3 loop: CSARRQGMGEQFF. CDR3 DNA: TGCAGTGCTAGAAGACAGGGGATGGGCGAGCAGTTCTTC.

J is TRBJ2-1 and V is TRBV7-2; possibly TRBD1 for D (6 bases). Germline V gene sequence: CDR1 SGHTA, CDR2 FQGNSA. V was clipped by 3 bases and J by 10 bases, with 19 bases between them. This CDR3 comprises 15 residues. Here the CDR3 reads CASSLDGRGQREQFF. The CDR3 nucleotides are TGTGCCAGCAGCTTGGATGGCAGGGGCCAGCGGGAGCAGTTCTTC.

This clonotype has ten or more counts. The V gene is TRBV6-5, the J gene TRBJ1-1; D uncertain. V lost 0 bases and J lost 0, with 11 bases in between. Germline lookup yields CDR1 MNHEY and CDR2 SVGAGI. The CDR3 runs to 16 residues. CDR3 sequence: CASSYSIKGMNTEAFF. CDR3 bases: TGTGCCAGCAGTTACTCGATTAAGGGAATGAACACTGAAGCTTTCTTT.

In this sample, this clonotype turned up many times. The chain's CDR3 is CSARWTGGGARGTDTQYF. The CDR3 DNA is TGCAGTGCTAGATGGACTGGCGGGGGGGCTCGAGGCACAGATACGCAGTATTTT. The V and J genes are TRBV20-1 and TRBJ2-3; 9 positions match TRBD2. The germline V gene encodes CDR1 DFQATT and CDR2 SNEGSKA (reference sequence). This CDR3 has 18 residues. V was clipped by 2 bases and J by 1 base; unmatched bases: 13.

About this clonotype: A much larger clone differs by one base, so this may be a read error. J is TRBJ2-1 and V is TRBV10-2; TRBD2 is a possible D gene (6 bases). CDR1 WSHSY and CDR2 SAAADI come from the germline V gene. The CDR3 is made up of 15 amino acids. The CDR3 loop reads CAVGAVRAGYDEQFF. For the CDR3, the DNA is TGCGCAGTAGGGGCCGTAAGGGCGGGATACGATGAGCAGTTCTTC.

The table lists this clonotype with many counts. The CDR3 region is CASRPGLAGGSSYEQYF. CDR3 coding DNA: TGCGCCAGCAGACCTGGACTAGCGGGGGGTAGCTCCTACGAGCAGTACTTC. This chain uses TRBV5-1 with TRBJ2-7, with TRBD2 matching 14 bases. Germline values: CDR1 SGHRS, CDR2 YFSETQ. Unmatched junction bases numbered 7, after V lost 5 bases and J lost 0 bases. This CDR3 has 17 amino acids.

This clonotype was observed many times. V is TRBV4-1 and J is TRBJ2-5, with D perhaps TRBD1 (6 bases). The CDR3 extends over 15 amino acids. The V end lost 5 bases, the J end lost 2 bases, and 15 bases lay between the germline ends. The germline V gene has CDR1 MGHRA and CDR2 YSYEKL. The CDR3 loop reads CASSEIWTAQETQYF. The CDR3, as DNA: TGCGCCAGCAGCGAAATATGGACAGCACAAGAGACCCAGTACTTC.

This clonotype was counted many times. The J gene is TRBJ1-2, the V gene TRBV12-3 or TRBV12-4; no definite D call. V shed 2 bases and J shed 7 bases, with 11 bases lying between them. CDR3 size: 13 residues. For the CDR3, the DNA is TGTGCCAGCAGTTTATGGGGATCGGTTGGCTACACCTTC. Translating gives CASSLWGSVGYTF.

This clonotype is classed as medium-sized (0.01 to 0.1%). J is TRBJ1-5 and V is TRBV28; D gene ambiguous. V shed 7 bases and J shed 4 bases, with 8 bases lying between them. The CDR3 length is 12 residues. In germline, CDR1 is MDHEN, CDR2 SYDVKM. The CDR3 is CASNGLNQPQHF. The CDR3 DNA reads as TGTGCCAGCAATGGCCTAAATCAGCCCCAGCATTTT.

A remark on this clonotype: A read error is the likely source, as a far larger clone sits one nucleotide away. The chain uses TRBV14 and TRBJ2-7; 9 nucleotides line up with TRBD1. The germline gives CDR1 SGHDN, CDR2 FVKESK. Unmatched junction bases numbered 11, after V lost 6 bases and J lost 5 bases. This CDR3 spans 15 amino acids. CDR3 region: CASSLSQGQGDEQYF. The CDR3 region has the DNA TGTGCCAGCAGTTTAAGTCAGGGACAGGGCGACGAGCAGTACTTC.

This clonotype was detected ten times or more. V and J are TRBV6-1 and TRBJ1-2, with TRBD1 matching over 8 bases. CDR1 MNHNS and CDR2 SASEGT come from the germline V gene. The CDR3 is made up of 16 amino acids. The V gene end was trimmed by 4 bases and the J gene end by 7 bases; junction bases not matched to a gene: 14. The CDR3 nucleotides are TGTGCCAGCAGTGTGACCCCTGCTCAGGGGGCTCGTGGCTACACCTTC. This gives the protein CASSVTPAQGARGYTF.

Ten or more counts support this clonotype. The chain links TRBV7-8 to TRBJ1-6; possibly TRBD1 for D (6 bases). Germline V lookup: CDR1 SGHVS, CDR2 FQNEAQ. The V end was cut by 2 bases, the J end by 5 bases, with 7 bases between. This CDR3 is 14 amino acids long. CDR3 in DNA: TGTGCCAGCAGCTTAAACAGGGATAATTCACCCCTCCACTTT. Its translation is CASSLNRDNSPLHF.

This clonotype occurred many times. The chain has TRBV29-1 and TRBJ2-3; D might be TRBD1 or TRBD2, each matching 6 bases. V lost 4 bases to trimming and J lost 3 bases, with 14 bases between them. The CDR3 is 14 amino acids. Germline-derived CDR1 and CDR2 are SQVTM and ANQGSEA. The CDR3 here is CSVGRQEGTDTQYF. For the CDR3, the DNA is TGCAGCGTTGGAAGACAGGAGGGAACAGATACGCAGTATTTT.

The table lists this clonotype with many counts. V gene TRBV2 combines with J gene TRBJ1-5; no definite D call. CDR1 SNHLY and CDR2 FYNNEI come from the germline V gene. Between the trimmed V and J ends, which lost 4 bases and 7 bases, there was a span of 11 bases. The CDR3 has 13 amino acids. DNA of the CDR3: TGTGCCAGCAGTGTGATAGGGCTGCAGCCCCAGCATTTT. Its translation is CASSVIGLQPQHF.

This clonotype was seen ten or more times. The chain links TRBV4-1 to TRBJ2-1; D is ambiguous. CDR3 size: 15 residues. Germline CDR1 reads MGHRA; CDR2 reads YSYEKL. The V gene lost 4 bases and the J gene lost 4 bases, with 14 bases spanning the gap. The CDR3 sequence is CASSLPKTPYNEQFF. The DNA for the CDR3 is TGCGCCAGCAGCCTCCCGAAGACACCTTACAATGAGCAGTTCTTC.

There are many counts of this clonotype. The V gene is TRBV7-2, the J gene TRBJ2-7; D may match TRBD1 or TRBD2 (6 bases each). The CDR3 loop spans 15 amino acids. Germline assignment: CDR1 SGHTA and CDR2 FQGNSA. V was pared by 1 base and J by 2 bases, with 12 bases between. The CDR3 loop is CASSLEGGFTYEQYF. For the CDR3, the DNA is TGTGCCAGCAGCTTAGAGGGGGGATTCACCTACGAGCAGTACTTC. The full variable domain, completed using reference TRBV7-2 and TRBJ2-7, is GAGVSQSPSNKVTEKGKDVELRCDPISGHTALYWYRQSLGQGLEFLIYFQGNSAPDKSGLPSDRFSAERTGGSVSTLTIQRTQQEDSAVYLCASSLEGGFTYEQYFGPGTRLTVT.

This clonotype was seen more than once but under ten times. The chain has TRBV20-1 and TRBJ2-1; 9 bases are shared with TRBD1. V trimming: 6 bases; J trimming: 6 bases; junction bases outside the gene matches: 9. Germline loops: CDR1 DFQATT, CDR2 SNEGSKA (reference sequence). CDR3 length equals 14 residues. The CDR3 DNA follows: TGCAGTGCCAGGGACAGGGAAGGCTTCAATGAGCAGTTCTTC. Protein product: CSARDREGFNEQFF.

There are many counts of this clonotype. The CDR3 nucleotides are TGTGCCAGCAGCCAAGACCGAGGAGGAAGGGCTGAAGCTTTCTTT. This gives the protein CASSQDRGGRAEAFF. V is TRBV14 and J is TRBJ1-1; D gene ambiguous. V lost 0 bases and J lost 6, with 14 bases in between. This CDR3 region has 15 residues. Germline CDR1 reads SGHDN; CDR2 reads FVKESK.

This clonotype has ten or more counts. V and J are TRBV20-1 and TRBJ2-1; 9 bases agree with TRBD1. CDR3 size: 14 residues. V lost 6 bases, J lost 4 bases, and 7 bases stayed unmatched. Germline V gene sequence: CDR1 DFQATT, CDR2 SNEGSKA (reference sequence). CDR3 residues: CSATRDRVYNEQFF. CDR3 in DNA: TGCAGTGCCACGAGGGACAGGGTTTACAATGAGCAGTTCTTC.